The 12 T cell receptor beta chains in this list originate from one sample, sequenced in a study of blood T cell repertoires in COVID-19. Only in-frame clones appear in the TCRdb table, and some are missing; sequencing was by immunoSEQ multiplex PCR. This sample has about 15,000 clones; about 88% occur once, and the top ten carry 52%. Sample: peripheral blood. The receptors come from a man aged 60 to 75 with acute or convalescent COVID-19.

The chain joins TRBV28 to TRBJ1-5, with D maybe TRBD1 (6 bases). Trimming removed 4 bases at V and 4 bases at J, with 14 bases between. Looked up from germline, CDR1 is MDHEN and CDR2 is SYDVKM. The CDR3 is made up of 15 amino acids. Written as DNA, the CDR3 is TGTGCCAGCAGTTCCCCACAGGGTTGGAATCAGCCCCAGCATTTT. Its translation is CASSSPQGWNQPQHF.

The CDR3 sequence: CASSTGQGGDTQYF. The CDR3 DNA reads TGTGCCAGCTCAACCGGACAGGGAGGAGATACGCAGTATTTT. V is TRBV18 and J is TRBJ2-3; 8 positions match TRBD1. The CDR3 covers 14 residues. The germline V gene has CDR1 KGHSH and CDR2 LQKENI. Unmatched junction bases numbered 6, after V lost 5 bases and J lost 5 bases.

This chain links TRBV3-1 (or the pseudogene TRBV3-2) with TRBJ2-5, with D possibly being TRBD1 (8 bases). Germline values: CDR1 LGHDT, CDR2 YNNKEL (reference sequence). The V end was cut by 1 base, the J end by 5 bases, with 17 bases between. CDR3 size: 16 residues. As DNA, the CDR3 is TGTGCCAGCAGCCAAGCATCCGGACAGGGAGGGGAGACCCAGTACTTC. Its translation is CASSQASGQGGETQYF.

This clone turned up a few times. This rearrangement joins TRBV2 to TRBJ2-7, with a weak D call TRBD1 (6 bases). This CDR3 contains 14 residues. Trimming removed 7 bases from V and 3 bases from J, with 16 bases in between. The germline gives CDR1 SNHLY, CDR2 FYNNEI. The CDR3 coding sequence is TGTGCCAGCACCGAGGACAGAAATAACTACGAGCAGTACTTC. Residues: CASTEDRNNYEQYF.

The chain is built from TRBV6-6 and TRBJ1-1, with 8 bases identical to TRBD1. The junction had 6 bases not matched to a gene; V was cut back by 5 bases and J by 1 base. The CDR3 consists of 15 residues. The germline V gene encodes CDR1 MNHNY and CDR2 SVGAGI (reference sequence). This chain's CDR3 is CASSHRGQGNTEAFF. The CDR3, as DNA: TGTGCCAGCAGTCACCGCGGACAGGGGAACACTGAAGCTTTCTTT.

V usage is TRBV5-4 and J usage is TRBJ2-1, with 9 bases that match TRBD2. The germline gives CDR1 SGHNT, CDR2 YYREEE (reference sequence). V lost 0 bases, J lost 7 bases, and 8 bases stayed unmatched. The CDR3 length is 16 residues. DNA of the CDR3: TGTGCCAGCAGCTTGGTTGGCGGGGGGGTTGGGAATGAGCAGTTCTTC. Residues: CASSLVGGGVGNEQFF.

The rearrangement uses TRBV28 and TRBJ2-1, with 11 bases that match TRBD2. Germline CDR1 is MDHEN and CDR2 is SYDVKM. V was pared by 2 bases and J by 3 bases, with 6 bases of the junction left unmatched. The CDR3 contains 17 residues. The CDR3 sequence: CASSLLRLAGNYNEQFF. The CDR3 DNA follows: TGTGCCAGCAGTTTACTGCGACTAGCGGGAAACTACAATGAGCAGTTCTTC.

The V gene is TRBV19, the J gene TRBJ1-5, with a weak D call TRBD1 (6 bases). The CDR3 runs to 15 residues. Germline assignment: CDR1 LNHDA and CDR2 SQIVND (reference sequence). V lost 2 bases, J lost 4 bases, and 12 bases lay in between. In DNA, the CDR3 is TGTGCCAGTAGTATATCCGGGCAGGGGAATCAGCCCCAGCATTTT. This gives the protein CASSISGQGNQPQHF.

This sequence joins TRBV3-1 (or the pseudogene TRBV3-2) and TRBJ1-2, with TRBD1 matching 8 bases. J gave up 8 bases and V 0 bases, and 5 bases lay outside the gene matches. The CDR3 is 14 residues long. Germline loops: CDR1 LGHDT, CDR2 YNNKEL (reference sequence). In nucleotides, the CDR3 is TGTGCCAGCAGCCAAGAGCAGGGGGCAGGAGGCTACACCTTC. Protein product: CASSQEQGAGGYTF.

The rearrangement links TRBV4-1 to TRBJ1-2; 8 bases match TRBD1. The CDR3 spans 14 residues. The J segment lost 4 bases and the V segment lost 2 bases, leaving 3 bases of the junction unmatched. The germline CDR1 and CDR2 sequences are MGHRA and YSYEKL. The DNA for the CDR3 is TGCGCCAGCAGCCAACCTACAGGGGGCTATGGCTACACCTTC. Translating it yields CASSQPTGGYGYTF.

The rearrangement links TRBV4-2 to TRBJ1-3; 7 positions match TRBD1. This CDR3 comprises 17 residues. Germline CDR1 LGHNA, CDR2 YNFKEQ. Germline trimming cut 0 bases from V and 0 bases from J; bases unmatched to any gene: 5. The CDR3 is CASSQDQGQSSGNTIYF. The CDR3 region has the DNA TGTGCCAGCAGCCAAGACCAGGGACAGAGCTCTGGAAACACCATATATTTT.

This chain uses TRBV3-1 (or the pseudogene TRBV3-2) with TRBJ1-6; the match to TRBD1 covers 7 bases. The junction had 18 bases not matched to a gene; V was cut back by 0 bases and J by 7 bases. The CDR3 is 20 amino acids. CDR1 and CDR2 (germline): LGHDT, YNNKEL (reference sequence). CDR3 bases: TGTGCCAGCAGCCAAGATTTGGGGAGCAAGTGGGGACAGAGAAATTCACCCCTCCACTTT. This encodes CASSQDLGSKWGQRNSPLHF.